One and the same sample provided the 23 T cell receptor beta chains below, sequenced in a study of post-analysis software for immune sequencing data. For these TCRs, the target antigens are not known. Built from TCR beta cDNA, the libraries had unique molecular identifiers in them. TCRdb re-called the PCR reads through MiXCR, storing one row per CDR3 protein. The sample lists approximately 460,000 distinct CDR3 sequences, roughly 45% occurring once. Study-level findings and limits: Elevated frequency relative to controls characterized four or five TRBV segments in patients, TRBV5-6, TRBV5-1 and TRBV20-1 among them.

The sample consisted of blood. These receptor sequences come from a girl aged 10 to 17 with multiple sclerosis.

The V gene is TRBV24-1, the J gene TRBJ2-5; D not certain. This CDR3 is 15 amino acids long. Trimming took 1 base from V and 5 from J, leaving 13 bases between them. In germline, CDR1 is KGHDR, CDR2 SFDVKD. The CDR3 DNA reads as TGTGCCACCAGTGATTTCGAGTCCGGGCCCGAGACCCAGTACTTC. It encodes CATSDFESGPETQYF.

The V call is TRBV5-1, the J call TRBJ2-5; 7 bases are shared with TRBD1. The end of the DNA is better explained by TRBJ2-7, so the J call may be wrong. Per germline, CDR1 SGHRS and CDR2 YFSETQ. CDR3 length: 13 amino acids. In nucleotides, the CDR3 is TGCGCCAGCAGCCTACAACAGGGGTACGAGCAGTACTTC. Translated, it gives CASSLQQGYEQYF.

The chain recombines TRBV20-1 with TRBJ1-1; TRBD1 matches 7 bases. V shed 5 bases, J shed 8 bases, and the junction held 11 bases outside the gene matches. Germline-derived CDR1 and CDR2 are DFQATT and SNEGSKA (reference sequence). The CDR3 spans 13 residues. Here the CDR3 reads CSAPKQGPAEAFF. The CDR3 region has the DNA TGCAGTGCTCCTAAACAGGGGCCGGCGGAAGCTTTCTTT.

The V gene is TRBV4-1, the J gene TRBJ2-7; D gene uncertain. CDR1 is MGHRA and CDR2 is YSYEKL in the germline V gene. CDR3 size: 12 residues. The V end lost 0 bases, the J end lost 8 bases, and 8 bases lay between the germline ends. The CDR3 sequence: CASSQDHRQQYF. The CDR3 DNA follows: TGCGCCAGCAGCCAAGATCACAGACAGCAGTACTTC.

The rearrangement joins TRBV3-1 to TRBJ2-7; D might be TRBD1 (8 bases). CDR1 and CDR2 from the germline V gene are LGHDT and YNNKEL (reference sequence). V lost 0 bases and J 4 bases, leaving 25 bases between the germline ends. The CDR3 has 19 residues. The DNA for the CDR3 is TGTGCCAGCAGCCAAGACTCGGGAGGACAGGGCCTTATTGATTACGAGCAGTACTTC. Translated: CASSQDSGGQGLIDYEQYF.

The gene calls are TRBV12-3 or TRBV12-4 and TRBJ2-1; the match to TRBD2 covers 10 bases. Germline trimming cut 3 bases from V and 5 bases from J; bases unmatched to any gene: 7. The length of the CDR3 is 16 residues. CDR3 sequence: CASSLDPSGGNNEQFF. The DNA of the CDR3 is TGTGCCAGCAGTTTGGACCCTAGCGGGGGTAACAATGAGCAGTTCTTC.

This clonotype was counted between two and nine times. This chain uses TRBV28 with TRBJ2-5, with D tentatively TRBD1 (5 bases). Looked up from germline, CDR1 is MDHEN and CDR2 is SYDVKM. Trimming removed 6 bases from V and 1 base from J, with 15 bases in between. The CDR3 is 15 amino acids. The CDR3 loop reads CASSRDKGIQETQYF. CDR3 nucleotides: TGTGCCAGCAGCAGGGATAAGGGGATCCAAGAGACCCAGTACTTC.

This chain uses TRBV7-2 with TRBJ1-2; 7 nucleotides line up with TRBD1. The CDR3 runs 15 residues. Germline values: CDR1 SGHTA, CDR2 FQGNSA. After removal of 4 bases from V and 8 bases from J, the junction contained 13 bases not matched to a gene. The CDR3 nucleotides read TGTGCCAGCAGCTCAGGACAGGAGGCCTTCCGCGGCTACACCTTC. It yields the protein CASSSGQEAFRGYTF.

V is TRBV20-1 and J is TRBJ2-1; tentative D call: TRBD2 (6 bases). The CDR3 length is 14 residues. Germline-derived CDR1 and CDR2 are DFQATT and SNEGSKA (reference sequence). Trimming removed 5 bases at V and 1 base at J, with 12 bases between. The CDR3 DNA sequence: TGCAGTGCTTCCGGGAGTAGGTCCTACAATGAGCAGTTCTTC. This encodes CSASGSRSYNEQFF.

This clonotype appeared a few times. The chain carries TRBV29-1 and TRBJ2-7; D perhaps matches TRBD1 (5 bases). The V and J ends lost 2 bases and 6 bases respectively, with 17 bases between them. CDR3 size: 14 residues. The germline V gene has CDR1 SQVTM and CDR2 ANQGSEA. CDR3: CSVETPDILGEQYF. CDR3 bases: TGCAGCGTTGAAACTCCGGACATTCTCGGCGAGCAGTACTTC.

V is TRBV4-3 and J is TRBJ1-1; unclear D gene. There are 13 residues in the CDR3. Germline assignment: CDR1 LGHNA and CDR2 YSLEER. With 1 base removed from V and 4 bases from J, the gap between germline ends came to 7 bases. The CDR3 loop reads CASSQVVGTEAFF. The CDR3 DNA follows: TGCGCCAGCAGCCAAGTCGTAGGCACTGAAGCTTTCTTT.

The gene calls are TRBV7-6 and TRBJ2-3; D unresolved. This CDR3 has 12 amino acids. Trimming removed 2 bases from V and 9 bases from J, with 9 bases in between. Germline CDR1 reads SGHVS; CDR2 reads FNYEAQ. The CDR3 loop reads CASSLMAETQYF. The CDR3 nucleotides read TGTGCCAGCAGCTTAATGGCCGAGACGCAGTATTTT.

The table lists this clonotype with a few counts. The chain uses TRBV6-2 or TRBV6-3 and TRBJ2-7; D possibly matches TRBD1 or TRBD2 (5 bases each). V was cut by 8 bases and J by 2 bases, with 16 bases left in between. This CDR3 comprises 14 residues. Germline CDR1 reads MNHEY; CDR2 reads SVGEGT. The CDR3 reads CASLDGAPTYEQYF. In DNA, the CDR3 is TGTGCCAGCCTCGACGGGGCTCCTACCTACGAGCAGTACTTC.

The gene calls are TRBV12-3 or TRBV12-4 and TRBJ2-5, with 15 bases that match TRBD2. The V and J ends lost 0 bases and 2 bases, in that order; junction bases with no gene match: 4. The CDR3 contains 18 residues. The CDR3 loop is CASSLAGLAGGLQETQYF. CDR3 coding DNA: TGTGCCAGCAGTTTAGCGGGACTAGCGGGAGGCCTTCAAGAGACCCAGTACTTC.

This clonotype was counted between two and nine times. This rearrangement joins TRBV20-1 to TRBJ2-5, with TRBD2 matching over 8 bases. This CDR3 is 14 amino acids long. Germline values: CDR1 DFQATT, CDR2 SNEGSKA (reference sequence). The ends lost 5 bases at V and 3 bases at J; junction bases unmatched: 8. In nucleotides, the CDR3 is TGCAGTGCTGGTTATTCGCGGGAGGAAGAGACCCAGTACTTC. Its translation is CSAGYSREEETQYF.

To note about this clonotype: It may be a read error: a sequence one base away is much more abundant. V gene TRBV12-3 or TRBV12-4 combines with J gene TRBJ2-1; the D gene is possibly TRBD1 (6 bases). The V end was cut by 6 bases, the J end by 11 bases, with 11 bases between. This CDR3 comprises 11 residues. In DNA form, the CDR3 reads TGTGCCAGCAGAAGGACAGACAAGCAGTTCTTC. This codes for CASRRTDKQFF.

V and J are TRBV13 and TRBJ2-1; D gene unclear. Trimming shortened V by 3 bases and J by 12 bases, and 6 bases separated the two germline ends. Germline assignment: CDR1 PRHDT and CDR2 FYEKMQ (reference sequence). There are 10 residues in the CDR3. The chain's CDR3 is CASSFGVQFF. CDR3 sequence (DNA): TGTGCCAGCAGCTTTGGTGTGCAGTTCTTC.

The chain couples TRBV6-5 to TRBJ2-2, with 10 bases lining up with TRBD1. Germline V gene data show CDR1 as MNHEY and CDR2 as SVGAGI. V trimming: 6 bases; J trimming: 1 base; junction bases outside the gene matches: 5. The CDR3 is 16 amino acids. This CDR3 is CASRPTGGRNTGELFF. CDR3 DNA sequence: TGTGCCAGCAGACCGACAGGGGGCCGGAACACCGGGGAGCTGTTTTTT.

The V gene is TRBV20-1, the J gene TRBJ2-7; D is perhaps TRBD1 or TRBD2 (5 bases each). CDR3 length equals 13 residues. Trimming stripped 6 bases from V and 0 bases from J, with 12 bases between. Germline-derived CDR1 and CDR2 are DFQATT and SNEGSKA (reference sequence). CDR3 DNA: TGCAGTGCGGGGGTATGGCCCTCCTACGAGCAGTACTTC. This sequence encodes CSAGVWPSYEQYF.

Points on this clonotype: Mismatch with germline at one junction end may stem from a read error. The chain recombines TRBV5-1 with TRBJ2-5; D gene uncertain. Germline CDR1 reads SGHRS; CDR2 reads YFSETQ. CDR3 length: 14 amino acids. The CDR3 coding sequence is TGCGCCGGCAGCTTCACAGCAGACCAAGAGACCCAGTACTTC. This codes for CAGSFTADQETQYF.

The chain uses TRBV7-8 and TRBJ2-3; D may be TRBD1 or TRBD2 (5 bases each). The germline V and J ends were trimmed by 4 bases and 8 bases, with 16 bases remaining between them. Germline V gene lookup returns CDR1 SGHVS and CDR2 FQNEAQ. CDR3 size: 14 residues. Here the CDR3 reads CASSSTGFGGTQYF. The CDR3 nucleotides are TGTGCCAGCAGCTCCACGGGATTTGGGGGTACGCAGTATTTT.

The chain couples TRBV12-3 or TRBV12-4 to TRBJ2-7, with D perhaps matching TRBD1 (6 bases). The CDR3 covers 13 residues. Trimming shortened V by 6 bases and J by 4 bases, and 13 bases separated the two germline ends. As DNA, the CDR3 is TGTGCCAGCAGCGACGGGACATTATACGAGCAGTACTTC. Its translation: CASSDGTLYEQYF.

This clonotype was observed a few times. This chain connects TRBV5-6 to TRBJ2-4, with 9 bases identical to TRBD2. The J call could be wrong; TRBJ2-7 is a better fit for the DNA end. This CDR3 has 18 amino acids. Germline loops: CDR1 SGHDT, CDR2 YYEEEE. CDR3 in amino acids: CASSYTAAISSGSYEQYF. Here the CDR3 DNA reads TGTGCCAGCAGCTACACTGCGGCTATCAGTAGCGGGAGTTACGAGCAGTACTTC.